Listed here are 31 T cell receptor beta chains from one sample, sequenced in a study of patients and donors after allogeneic stem cell transplantation. TCRdb reanalysed the RT-PCR reads using MiXCR and keeps one entry per CDR3 protein. Here the sample spans roughly 940,000 distinct CDR3 sequences, about a sixth being singletons. Material for sequencing was blood, either unsorted or a sorted T cell fraction (not recorded which). The receptors derive from a human donor who was either an allogeneic HSCT recipient or a stem cell or donor lymphocyte infusion donor (not recorded which). It is not recorded whose cells these are; they may come from a transplant donor.

This clonotype was detected a few times. V gene TRBV6-1 combines with J gene TRBJ2-1; 8 nucleotides match TRBD2. CDR1 and CDR2 (germline): MNHNS, SASEGT. This CDR3 has 14 amino acids. Losses at the gene ends were 6 bases for V and 5 bases for J; bases not matched to a gene: 6. The CDR3 is CASSGLAGNNEQFF. In nucleotides, the CDR3 is TGTGCCAGCAGCGGACTAGCCGGAAACAATGAGCAGTTCTTC.

This clonotype has ten or more counts. The gene calls are TRBV20-1 and TRBJ2-7; 7 nucleotides line up with TRBD1. The CDR3 runs to 13 residues. Germline CDR1 reads DFQATT; CDR2 reads SNEGSKA (reference sequence). Unmatched junction bases numbered 5, after V lost 3 bases and J lost 3 bases. Here the CDR3 reads CSASPGTDYEQYF. The CDR3 DNA is TGCAGTGCTAGCCCCGGGACAGACTACGAGCAGTACTTC.

This chain uses TRBV9 with TRBJ2-3; TRBD2 is a possible D gene (7 bases). Trimming pared 7 bases from V and 7 bases from J, leaving 16 bases between. The CDR3 runs 13 residues. Germline loops: CDR1 SGDLS, CDR2 YYNGEE. CDR3 bases: TGTGCCAGCGATCGGGGGGCGGTGTATACGCAGTATTTT. This sequence encodes CASDRGAVYTQYF.

In this sample, this clonotype turned up many times. The chain is built from TRBV29-1 and TRBJ1-1; no definite D call. Trimming removed 6 bases at V and 1 base at J, with 6 bases between. Germline assignment: CDR1 SQVTM and CDR2 ANQGSEA. The CDR3 is 11 amino acids. The CDR3 nucleotides are TGCAGCGTCTTCCGGAACACTGAAGCTTTCTTT. It is translated as CSVFRNTEAFF.

This clonotype was seen a few times. The rearrangement uses TRBV12-3 or TRBV12-4 and TRBJ2-1; maybe TRBD2 (5 bases). The CDR3 runs to 13 residues. V was clipped by 4 bases and J by 8 bases, with 12 bases between them. CDR3 amino acids: CASSYLLGDEQFF. The CDR3, as DNA: TGTGCCAGCAGTTACCTCCTCGGGGATGAGCAGTTCTTC.

V usage is TRBV3-1 and J usage is TRBJ2-7, with D hard to call. V was trimmed by 4 bases and J by 2 bases, leaving 21 bases between them. This CDR3 is built from 17 residues. The V gene's germline CDR1 is LGHDT and CDR2 YNNKEL (reference sequence). The CDR3 region is CASSPRINFTSPYEQYF. The CDR3, as DNA: TGTGCCAGCAGCCCTCGGATCAATTTCACGAGTCCCTACGAGCAGTACTTC.

The rearrangement links TRBV20-1 to TRBJ1-1, with D possibly being TRBD1 (5 bases). CDR1 is DFQATT, CDR2 SNEGSKA, per germline (reference sequence). The germline V and J ends were trimmed by 2 bases and 2 bases, with 9 bases remaining between them. This CDR3 has 13 residues. CDR3 in amino acids: CSARTGLNTEAFF. The CDR3 DNA is TGCAGTGCTAGAACGGGACTCAACACTGAAGCTTTCTTT.

This clonotype has more than one count but fewer than ten. This rearrangement joins TRBV3-1 to TRBJ2-1, with 11 bases identical to TRBD2. V trimming: 5 bases; J trimming: 9 bases; junction bases outside the gene matches: 9. From germline, CDR1 is LGHDT and CDR2 YNNKEL (reference sequence). The CDR3 spans 15 residues. CDR3: CASSTGTSGGAEQFF. CDR3 nucleotides: TGTGCCAGCAGCACCGGGACTAGCGGAGGCGCTGAGCAGTTCTTC.

This rearrangement joins TRBV5-1 to TRBJ2-7; the match to TRBD2 covers 13 bases. The CDR3 sequence is 16 residues long. V dropped 4 bases and J dropped 4; count of bases not matched to a gene: 8. CDR1 and CDR2 from the germline V gene are SGHRS and YFSETQ. Here the CDR3 reads CASSPGLAGILYEQYF. The CDR3 coding sequence is TGCGCCAGCAGCCCGGGACTAGCGGGAATTCTGTACGAGCAGTACTTC.

There are a few counts of this clonotype. The chain employs TRBV6-5 and TRBJ2-7; 9 bases map to TRBD2. The germline CDR1 and CDR2 sequences are MNHEY and SVGAGI. The CDR3 length is 16 residues. V trimming: 4 bases; J trimming: 0 bases; junction bases outside the gene matches: 7. CDR3 region: CASSLLAGASSYEQYF. Written as DNA, the CDR3 is TGTGCCAGCAGTTTGTTAGCGGGGGCGAGCTCCTACGAGCAGTACTTC.

The V and J genes are TRBV10-3 and TRBJ1-1; the D gene is possibly TRBD1 (5 bases). Germline V gene lookup returns CDR1 ENHRY and CDR2 SYGVKD. Trimming left V 2 bases short and J 6 bases short, with 16 bases between. The CDR3 runs to 15 residues. The CDR3 spells CAISERGGGVAEAFF. The DNA for the CDR3 is TGTGCCATCAGTGAGAGGGGCGGGGGAGTCGCTGAAGCTTTCTTT.

This clonotype was seen at least ten times. This sequence joins TRBV12-3 or TRBV12-4 and TRBJ1-1; D ambiguous. V was clipped by 6 bases and J by 10 bases, with 27 bases between them. The length of the CDR3 is 16 residues. CDR3 DNA sequence: TGTGCCAGCAGCCCTGCATCCCCGCCGTCAAACATGATAGCTTTCTTT. This translates into CASSPASPPSNMIAFF.

The table lists this clonotype with a few counts. The chain has TRBV7-3 and TRBJ2-3, with a tentative D call TRBD1 (6 bases). This CDR3 is built from 13 residues. CDR1 SGHTA and CDR2 FQGTGA come from the germline V gene. V was shortened by 0 bases and J by 9 bases, with 10 bases between the two germline ends. CDR3 sequence reads: CASSLTSRGTQYF. The CDR3 region has the DNA TGTGCCAGCAGCTTAACTAGTAGGGGGACGCAGTATTTT.

Only a few counts were recorded for this clonotype. The chain combines TRBV18 with TRBJ2-4; D is uncertain. Per the germline V gene, CDR1 is KGHSH and CDR2 is LQKENI. The CDR3 totals 16 residues. V gave up 4 bases and J gave up 7 bases, with 20 bases separating them. The DNA of the CDR3 is TGTGCCAGCTCACGAGAAGCCAAGGGTCTGAGTAACATTCAGTACTTC. Its protein is CASSREAKGLSNIQYF.

This rearrangement joins TRBV30 to TRBJ2-7, with D perhaps being TRBD1 or TRBD2 (5 bases each). V was shortened by 0 bases and J by 3 bases, with 21 bases between the two germline ends. The germline V gene encodes CDR1 GTSNPN and CDR2 SVGIG (reference sequence). The CDR3 is 17 amino acids. CDR3 sequence (DNA): TGTGCCTGGAGTGTACGGGGTCGGGACCCGTACCGCTACGAGCAGTACTTC. Encoded protein: CAWSVRGRDPYRYEQYF.

In its sample, this clonotype was seen a few times. The V and J genes are TRBV6-1 and TRBJ1-1, with D perhaps TRBD1 (5 bases). The germline V gene has CDR1 MNHNS and CDR2 SASEGT. This CDR3 is built from 14 residues. Trimming left V 7 bases short and J 4 bases short, with 16 bases between. DNA of the CDR3: TGTGCCAGCAAGCGGCCCGGGGCGAGCACTGAAGCTTTCTTT. Residues: CASKRPGASTEAFF.

The chain uses TRBV7-2 and TRBJ2-1, with D tentatively TRBD1 or TRBD2 (6 bases each). Germline loops: CDR1 SGHTA, CDR2 FQGNSA. The CDR3 is made up of 17 amino acids. Trimming pared 4 bases from V and 8 bases from J, leaving 24 bases between. The DNA of the CDR3 is TGTGCCAGCAGCTCCCGTCTTGGGGGGCGATTTCAGGATGAGCAGTTCTTC. Its translation: CASSSRLGGRFQDEQFF.

This sequence joins TRBV11-3 and TRBJ2-7; D unresolved. V lost 1 base and J lost 0, with 13 bases in between. There are 16 residues in the CDR3. CDR1 SGHNT and CDR2 YENEEA come from the germline V gene. CDR3 amino acids: CASSLVGLRSSYEQYF. The CDR3 coding sequence is TGTGCCAGCAGCTTAGTTGGGCTAAGGAGCTCCTACGAGCAGTACTTC.

Here the CDR3 DNA reads TGCAGTGCGGCCTTGGCGGGAGGGTACGAGCAGTACTTC. This codes for CSAALAGGYEQYF. The chain uses TRBV20-1 and TRBJ2-7, with 9 bases lining up with TRBD2. The CDR3 extends over 13 amino acids. J was trimmed by 4 bases and V by 6 bases; bases with no gene match: 7. Germline assignment: CDR1 DFQATT and CDR2 SNEGSKA (reference sequence).

The chain carries TRBV4-2 and TRBJ2-2, with D possibly being TRBD2 (6 bases). Germline lookup yields CDR1 LGHNA and CDR2 YNFKEQ. With 4 bases removed from V and 5 bases from J, the gap between germline ends came to 20 bases. The CDR3 is 17 residues long. CDR3 in DNA: TGTGCCAGCAGCCCCCGGGACTCGGGCCTTAAGACCGGGGAGCTGTTTTTT. This codes for CASSPRDSGLKTGELFF.

This chain links TRBV21-1 with TRBJ2-1. TRBV21-1 is a pseudogene locus. The CDR3 runs 13 residues. As DNA, the CDR3 is TGTGCCAGCGGAAGGCGACCCAACAATGAGCAGTTCTTC. This codes for CASGRRPNNEQFF.

This clonotype was seen only a few times. The chain has TRBV5-6 and TRBJ2-4, with D perhaps matching TRBD2 (5 bases). From germline, CDR1 is SGHDT and CDR2 YYEEEE. V lost 4 bases, J lost 0 bases, and 17 bases lay in between. This CDR3 spans 17 amino acids. CDR3 in DNA: TGTGCCAGCAGCCGTCGCGGAGGTGCCCTAGCCAAAAACATTCAGTACTTC. Its translation is CASSRRGGALAKNIQYF.

The J gene is TRBJ1-2, the V gene TRBV7-9; D is uncertain. Germline values: CDR1 SEHNR, CDR2 FQNEAQ (reference sequence). CDR3 size: 15 residues. V was shortened by 1 base and J by 4 bases, with 13 bases between the two germline ends. The CDR3 nucleotides read TGTGCCAGCAGCTTAGGTATCATGCAGCTCTATGGCTACACCTTC. Amino acids: CASSLGIMQLYGYTF. The full variable domain, with the rest looked up from reference TRBV7-9 and TRBJ1-2, is DTGVSQNPRHKITKRGQNVTFRCDPISEHNRLYWYRQTLGQGPEFLTYFQNEAQLEKSRLLSDRFSAERPKGSFSTLEIQRTEQGDSAMYLCASSLGIMQLYGYTFGSGTRLTVV.

This clonotype was counted only a few times. The chain is built from TRBV29-1 and TRBJ1-4; TRBD1 might be the D (6 bases). The CDR3 is 14 residues long. In germline, CDR1 is SQVTM, CDR2 ANQGSEA. The ends were cut back, 6 bases at V and 4 bases at J, with 15 bases in the middle. The DNA for the CDR3 is TGCAGCGTCCAAGGGGGGCGGCTTAATGAAAAACTGTTTTTT. Amino acids: CSVQGGRLNEKLFF.

In this sample, this clonotype turned up a few times. The chain recombines TRBV7-2 with TRBJ2-7; a weak D match, TRBD2 (7 bases). Trimming cost V 4 bases and J 3 bases, with 16 bases left between them. There are 15 residues in the CDR3. Germline CDR1 is SGHTA and CDR2 is FQGNSA. CDR3 DNA sequence: TGTGCCAGCAGCTCATCGGGGGGACACCTCTACGAGCAGTACTTC. Translating gives CASSSSGGHLYEQYF. The full variable domain, in which reference TRBV7-2 and TRBJ2-7 provide the parts outside the CDR3, is GAGVSQSPSNKVTEKGKDVELRCDPISGHTALYWYRQSLGQGLEFLIYFQGNSAPDKSGLPSDRFSAERTGGSVSTLTIQRTQQEDSAVYLCASSSSGGHLYEQYFGPGTRLTVT.

This clonotype was detected a few times. The J gene is TRBJ2-2, the V gene TRBV12-3 or TRBV12-4; D is unresolved. V lost 6 bases to trimming and J lost 5 bases, with 10 bases between them. The CDR3 has 13 amino acids. CDR3 sequence: CASRRGGTGELFF. The CDR3 bases are TGTGCCAGCAGACGCGGTGGGACCGGGGAGCTGTTTTTT.

The rearrangement joins TRBV7-3 to TRBJ2-2; TRBD2 aligns across 10 bases. The CDR3 is made up of 17 amino acids. Trimming cost V 0 bases and J 4 bases; bases outside gene matches: 5. The germline gives CDR1 SGHTA, CDR2 FQGTGA. The CDR3, as DNA: TGTGCCAGCAGCTTAACCCCTAGCGGGAGTGGCACCGGGGAGCTGTTTTTT. Translation: CASSLTPSGSGTGELFF.

This clonotype was seen ten or more times. This chain's CDR3 is CASSLDGSTDTQYF. CDR3 DNA sequence: TGCGCCAGCAGCTTGGACGGGAGCACAGATACGCAGTATTTT. The genes are TRBV5-1 and TRBJ2-3; no firm D call. Germline CDR1 is SGHRS and CDR2 is YFSETQ. The CDR3 length is 14 residues. The V end was cut by 0 bases, the J end by 0 bases, with 5 bases between.

Only a few counts were recorded for this clonotype. V is TRBV4-3 and J is TRBJ1-1; D gene uncertain. The CDR3 consists of 13 residues. Germline V gene sequence: CDR1 LGHNA, CDR2 YSLEER. The germline V and J ends were trimmed by 3 bases and 2 bases, with 7 bases remaining between them. CDR3 DNA sequence: TGCGCCAGCAGCCAGTTATACAACACTGAAGCTTTCTTT. This sequence encodes CASSQLYNTEAFF.

This clonotype was detected only a few times. The V call is TRBV6-6, the J call TRBJ2-5; possibly TRBD1 for D (6 bases). CDR3 length: 11 amino acids. The V gene lost 7 bases and the J gene lost 14 bases, with 17 bases spanning the gap. Germline loops: CDR1 MNHNY, CDR2 SVGAGI (reference sequence). In DNA form, the CDR3 reads TGTGCCAGCACCACAGGGAAGGCCAAATACTTC. It is translated as CASTTGKAKYF.

A single count supports this clonotype. The chain recombines TRBV20-1 with TRBJ2-5; no definite D call. This CDR3 has 11 residues. V was shortened by 5 bases and J by 5 bases, with 9 bases between the two germline ends. From germline, CDR1 is DFQATT and CDR2 SNEGSKA (reference sequence). The CDR3 sequence: CSAWLRETQYF. CDR3 nucleotides: TGCAGTGCTTGGCTCCGGGAGACCCAGTACTTC.